The 6 T cell receptor beta chains given below trace back to one sample, sequenced in a study of beta chain features in type 1 diabetes. Overall study results and limits: There was a moderate but significant shortening of TCRB CDR3s in all four CD4+ subsets of Type 1 diabetes patients.

No cognate antigen is known for these TCRs. Of the isolated RNA, all was reverse transcribed, and so the sequenced material was expressed TCRB transcripts. Sequencing was performed with immunoSEQ multiplex PCR; in TCRdb, only in-frame clones are kept and a portion is missing. The repertoire holds tens of thousands of clones, roughly 50% seen once, with 0.65% to 0.75% in the top ten. Sequences were obtained from central memory CD4+ T cells from blood. Source of these receptors: a young man with type 1 diabetes.

The chain has TRBV5-1 and TRBJ2-5; a possible D gene is TRBD1 (6 bases). This CDR3 has 15 amino acids. V was clipped by 0 bases and J by 5 bases, with 14 bases between them. Germline loops: CDR1 SGHRS, CDR2 YFSETQ. CDR3 in amino acids: CASSLEFGTPETQYF. DNA for the CDR3: TGCGCCAGCAGCTTGGAATTCGGGACACCCGAGACCCAGTACTTC. Supplemented by reference TRBV5-1 and TRBJ2-5, the full variable domain reads KAGVTQTPRYLIKTRGQQVTLSCSPISGHRSVSWYQQTPGQGLQFLFEYFSETQRNKGNFPGRFSGRQFSNSRSEMNVSTLELGDSALYLCASSLEFGTPETQYFGPGTRLLVL.

This clone was detected only a few times. V is TRBV5-1 and J is TRBJ2-7; a weak D match, TRBD1 (5 bases). The CDR3 spans 14 residues. V was pared by 0 bases and J by 1 base, with 8 bases between. CDR1 is SGHRS, CDR2 YFSETQ, per germline. The CDR3 DNA reads as TGCGCCAGCAGCTTGGAGACAGTTTCCTACGAGCAGTACTTC. It codes for CASSLETVSYEQYF.

The rearrangement uses TRBV5-6 and TRBJ2-3, with 8 positions matching TRBD2. Germline lookup yields CDR1 SGHDT and CDR2 YYEEEE. This CDR3 spans 14 amino acids. V gave up 0 bases and J gave up 7 bases; unmatched junction bases: 4. In DNA form, the CDR3 reads TGTGCCAGCAGCTTGGGAGGTAGCGGGAATACGCAGTATTTT. Translated, it gives CASSLGGSGNTQYF. The complete variable domain, with remaining parts taken from reference TRBV5-6 and TRBJ2-3, reads DAGVTQSPTHLIKTRGQQVTLRCSPKSGHDTVSWYQQALGQGPQFIFQYYEEEERQRGNFPDRFSGHQFPNYSSELNVNALLLGDSALYLCASSLGGSGNTQYFGPGTRLTVL.

V and J are TRBV5-1 and TRBJ2-2; 7 bases match TRBD2. The CDR3 totals 16 residues. Germline CDR1 is SGHRS and CDR2 is YFSETQ. V shed 4 bases and J 0 bases; nucleotides not matched to a gene: 6. Written as DNA, the CDR3 is TGCGCCAGCAGCCCGGGGGGTGTTTCGAACACCGGGGAGCTGTTTTTT. Its translation: CASSPGGVSNTGELFF. The complete variable domain, with remaining parts taken from reference TRBV5-1 and TRBJ2-2, reads KAGVTQTPRYLIKTRGQQVTLSCSPISGHRSVSWYQQTPGQGLQFLFEYFSETQRNKGNFPGRFSGRQFSNSRSEMNVSTLELGDSALYLCASSPGGVSNTGELFFGEGSRLTVL.

Only one count was recorded for this clone. V usage is TRBV7-9 and J usage is TRBJ2-1; TRBD2 aligns across 10 bases. Trimming took 5 bases from V and 6 from J; bases not matched to a gene: 10. This CDR3 region has 16 residues. CDR1 is SEHNR and CDR2 is FQNEAQ in the germline V gene (reference sequence). DNA of the CDR3: TGTGCCAGCAGCCGGGCTAGCGGGAGACTTAGCAATGAGCAGTTCTTC. Encoded protein: CASSRASGRLSNEQFF.

The chain carries TRBV7-9 and TRBJ2-2, with 12 bases identical to TRBD2. The V segment lost 5 bases and the J segment 0 bases; nucleotides outside the gene matches: 7. The CDR3 is made up of 18 amino acids. Looked up from germline, CDR1 is SEHNR and CDR2 is FQNEAQ (reference sequence). CDR3 coding DNA: TGTGCCAGCAGCCCCGGACTAGCGGGATTCGCGAACACCGGGGAGCTGTTTTTT. Protein: CASSPGLAGFANTGELFF.